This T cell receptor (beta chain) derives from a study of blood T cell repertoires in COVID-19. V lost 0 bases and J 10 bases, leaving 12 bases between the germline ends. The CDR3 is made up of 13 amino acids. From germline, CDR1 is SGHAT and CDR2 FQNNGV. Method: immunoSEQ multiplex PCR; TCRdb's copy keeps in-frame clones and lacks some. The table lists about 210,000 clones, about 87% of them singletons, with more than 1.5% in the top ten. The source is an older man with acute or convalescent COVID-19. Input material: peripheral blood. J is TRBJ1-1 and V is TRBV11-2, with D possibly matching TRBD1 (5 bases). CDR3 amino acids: CASSLEGGLSAFF. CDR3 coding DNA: TGTGCCAGCAGCTTAGAGGGGGGTCTTTCAGCTTTCTTT.